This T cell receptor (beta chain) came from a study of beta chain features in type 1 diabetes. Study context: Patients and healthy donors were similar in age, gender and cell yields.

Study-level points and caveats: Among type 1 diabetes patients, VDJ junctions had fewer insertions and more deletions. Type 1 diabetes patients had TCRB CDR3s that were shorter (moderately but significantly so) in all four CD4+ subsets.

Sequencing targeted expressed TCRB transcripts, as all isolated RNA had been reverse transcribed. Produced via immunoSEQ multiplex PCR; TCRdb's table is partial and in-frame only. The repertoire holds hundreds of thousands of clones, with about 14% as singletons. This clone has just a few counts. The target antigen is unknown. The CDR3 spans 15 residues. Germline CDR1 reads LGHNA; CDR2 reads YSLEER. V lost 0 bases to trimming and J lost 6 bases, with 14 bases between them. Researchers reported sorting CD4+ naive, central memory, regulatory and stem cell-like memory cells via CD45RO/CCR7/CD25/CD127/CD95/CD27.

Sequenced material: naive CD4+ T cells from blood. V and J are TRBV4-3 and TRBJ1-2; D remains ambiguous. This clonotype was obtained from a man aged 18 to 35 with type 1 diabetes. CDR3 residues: CASSQDNLARHGYTF. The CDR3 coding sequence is TGCGCCAGCAGCCAAGATAATTTGGCCCGGCATGGCTACACCTTC.